Each of the 26 T cell receptor beta chains below was sequenced from the same sample in a study of cytomegalovirus exposure and HLA in healthy donors. A multiplex PCR was run with 60 Vbeta primers and 13 Jbeta primers. Profiling relied on immunoSEQ multiplex PCR, and the TCRdb table lists in-frame clones only, not all of them. The table shows 50,000 to 65,000 clones, with about three quarters occurring only once. Sequenced sample: PBMCs. The receptors stem from a man between 18 and 29 years old in good health and CMV-seronegative.

The gene calls are TRBV6-5 and TRBJ1-4; no reliable D call. With 2 bases removed from V and 5 bases from J, the gap between germline ends came to 12 bases. In germline, CDR1 is MNHEY, CDR2 SVGAGI. CDR3 length: 15 amino acids. Here the CDR3 reads CASSYRLSGNEKLFF. The DNA for the CDR3 is TGTGCCAGCAGTTACCGCCTCTCGGGGAATGAAAAACTGTTTTTT.

The chain links TRBV15 to TRBJ2-7, with a possible D match to TRBD1 (6 bases). The ends were cut back, 6 bases at V and 1 base at J, with 16 bases in the middle. Germline CDR1 LNHNV, CDR2 YYDKDF (reference sequence). The CDR3 is made up of 15 amino acids. The CDR3: CATSLDRIPSYEQYF. DNA for the CDR3: TGTGCCACCAGTCTTGACAGGATTCCATCCTACGAGCAGTACTTC.

The gene calls are TRBV7-2 and TRBJ1-1; TRBD1 might be the D (5 bases). Trimming pared 0 bases from V and 0 bases from J, leaving 11 bases between. The germline V gene has CDR1 SGHTA and CDR2 FQGNSA. The CDR3 is made up of 16 amino acids. The CDR3 protein is CASSLAGAVLNTEAFF. In DNA form, the CDR3 reads TGTGCCAGCAGCTTAGCAGGGGCAGTATTGAACACTGAAGCTTTCTTT.

This CDR3 reads CASTQKNIQYF. Here the CDR3 DNA reads TGCGCCAGCACCCAGAAAAACATTCAGTACTTC. The chain combines TRBV10-2 with TRBJ2-4; D is undetermined. V lost 7 bases, J lost 4 bases, and 5 bases lay in between. CDR3 length equals 11 residues. Germline assignment: CDR1 WSHSY and CDR2 SAAADI.

This clone was counted once. The rearrangement joins TRBV5-1 to TRBJ2-1; 9 positions agree with TRBD1. J gave up 4 bases and V 4 bases, and 3 bases lay outside the gene matches. The CDR3 length is 14 residues. CDR1 and CDR2 (germline): SGHRS, YFSETQ. CDR3 in DNA: TGCGCCAGCAGCAGGGACAGGGTATACAATGAGCAGTTCTTC. This sequence encodes CASSRDRVYNEQFF.

V usage is TRBV25-1 and J usage is TRBJ2-7, with a weak D call TRBD1 (6 bases). The V gene's germline CDR1 is MGHDK and CDR2 SYGVNS. Trimming took off 2 bases at V and 2 bases at J, with 10 bases between the two ends. This CDR3 has 14 residues. DNA for the CDR3: TGTGCCAGCAGTGAAGACAGGCCGACCTACGAGCAGTACTTC. The encoded protein is CASSEDRPTYEQYF.

The chain couples TRBV5-1 to TRBJ1-5; D might be TRBD1 (5 bases). The V and J ends lost 2 bases and 4 bases respectively, with 10 bases between them. CDR1 and CDR2 from the germline V gene are SGHRS and YFSETQ. The CDR3 contains 14 residues. The CDR3 sequence is CASSLAGFNQPQHF. In nucleotides, the CDR3 is TGCGCCAGCAGCTTAGCAGGGTTTAATCAGCCCCAGCATTTT.

This chain's CDR3 is CSVAIHLPQTEAFF. In DNA, the CDR3 is TGCAGCGTTGCCATTCACTTACCACAGACTGAAGCTTTCTTT. The chain carries TRBV29-1 and TRBJ1-1; D is unclear. The length of the CDR3 is 14 residues. Per germline, CDR1 SQVTM and CDR2 ANQGSEA. The V end lost 4 bases, the J end lost 5 bases, and 17 bases lay between the germline ends. Combining the CDR3 with reference TRBV29-1 and TRBJ1-1 gives the whole variable domain SAVISQKPSRDICQRGTSLTIQCQVDSQVTMMFWYRQQPGQSLTLIATANQGSEATYESGFVIDKFPISRPNLTFSTLTVSNMSPEDSSIYLCSVAIHLPQTEAFFGQGTRLTVV.

A few counts support this clone. This chain joins TRBV5-4 and TRBJ1-1, with a possible D match to TRBD1 (6 bases). This CDR3 spans 14 amino acids. The germline V gene encodes CDR1 SGHNT and CDR2 YYREEE (reference sequence). V lost 10 bases, J lost 2 bases, and 18 bases lay in between. The DNA for the CDR3 is TGTGCCCTGGGGGGGCCAACCTCCAACACTGAAGCTTTCTTT. This encodes CALGGPTSNTEAFF.

The chain links TRBV29-1 to TRBJ1-5; D remains ambiguous. Germline CDR1 SQVTM, CDR2 ANQGSEA. The length of the CDR3 is 13 residues. Trimming removed 5 bases from V and 5 bases from J, with 13 bases in between. CDR3 in amino acids: CSVRREPDQPQHF. The CDR3 region has the DNA TGCAGCGTTCGGAGGGAACCCGATCAGCCCCAGCATTTT.

CDR3 DNA: TGTGCCTGGAGGACTACAGGGGCCAGCTCCTATAATTCACCCCTCCACTTT. It translates to CAWRTTGASSYNSPLHF. The V gene is TRBV30, the J gene TRBJ1-6; 7 positions agree with TRBD1. The CDR3 is 17 amino acids. Germline CDR1 and CDR2: GTSNPN and SVGIG (reference sequence). Germline trimming cut 3 bases from V and 0 bases from J; bases unmatched to any gene: 8.

This clone was detected once. V usage is TRBV30 and J usage is TRBJ1-5; D uncertain. V was cut by 2 bases and J by 6 bases, with 11 bases left in between. Germline assignment: CDR1 GTSNPN and CDR2 SVGIG (reference sequence). This CDR3 has 13 residues. The DNA of the CDR3 is TGTGCCTGGAGTTCCGGGTTAGGTCAGCCCCAGCATTTT. Protein: CAWSSGLGQPQHF.

This clone was counted between two and nine times. This chain joins TRBV11-3 and TRBJ2-3; no clear D gene. The CDR3 length is 13 residues. V lost 1 base to trimming and J lost 3 bases, with 5 bases between them. Looked up from germline, CDR1 is SGHNT and CDR2 is YENEEA. The CDR3 DNA is TGTGCCAGCAGCTTAGGCGGAACAGATACGCAGTATTTT. This encodes CASSLGGTDTQYF.

In nucleotides, the CDR3 is TGTGCCAGCAGCTTGGAGGCGTCGGGTGAAAAACTGTTTTTT. Its translation is CASSLEASGEKLFF. The chain links TRBV5-6 to TRBJ1-4; D uncertain. CDR1 SGHDT and CDR2 YYEEEE come from the germline V gene. The CDR3 extends over 14 amino acids. V lost 0 bases to trimming and J lost 7 bases, with 10 bases between them.

The chain uses TRBV6-5 and TRBJ2-7, with 8 bases identical to TRBD2. This CDR3 is built from 15 residues. The J segment lost 0 bases and the V segment lost 6 bases, leaving 7 bases of the junction unmatched. In germline, CDR1 is MNHEY, CDR2 SVGAGI. The CDR3, as DNA: TGTGCCAGCAGGCGCTCCGGGGGGGGCTCCTACGAGCAGTACTTC. Translation gives CASRRSGGGSYEQYF.

This chain joins TRBV6-1 and TRBJ2-5, with D uncertain. The CDR3 extends over 15 amino acids. Germline assignment: CDR1 MNHNS and CDR2 SASEGT. V was trimmed by 2 bases and J by 0 bases, leaving 10 bases between them. The CDR3 nucleotides read TGTGCCAGCAGTGAACGAAGAGGCTACCAAGAGACCCAGTACTTC. Its protein is CASSERRGYQETQYF.

The gene calls are TRBV5-4 and TRBJ1-2, with D perhaps matching TRBD1 (5 bases). The ends were cut back, 4 bases at V and 7 bases at J, with 17 bases in the middle. This CDR3 is 14 amino acids long. Germline CDR1 SGHNT, CDR2 YYREEE (reference sequence). The DNA of the CDR3 is TGTGCCAGCAGCCAAGTGACAGCTTCCCTTGGCTACACCTTC. Protein: CASSQVTASLGYTF.

A single count supports this clone. The chain couples TRBV5-1 to TRBJ1-4, with 7 bases matching TRBD1. Per the germline V gene, CDR1 is SGHRS and CDR2 is YFSETQ. J was trimmed by 3 bases and V by 7 bases; bases with no gene match: 6. The CDR3 extends over 14 amino acids. The CDR3 protein is CASHLGQPNEKLFF. The CDR3 coding sequence is TGCGCCAGCCACTTGGGACAGCCTAATGAAAAACTGTTTTTT.

The V gene is TRBV5-1, the J gene TRBJ2-7, with 8 bases lining up with TRBD1. V shed 2 bases, J shed 7 bases, and the junction held 11 bases outside the gene matches. Per the germline V gene, CDR1 is SGHRS and CDR2 is YFSETQ. The CDR3 runs 15 residues. The CDR3 spells CASSFTGQGSGEQYF. The DNA of the CDR3 is TGCGCCAGCAGCTTTACAGGACAGGGTTCAGGGGAGCAGTACTTC.

J is TRBJ2-2 and V is TRBV19; 7 nucleotides match TRBD2. Germline lookup yields CDR1 LNHDA and CDR2 SQIVND (reference sequence). The CDR3 sequence is 14 residues long. V lost 6 bases to trimming and J lost 7 bases; unmatched junction nucleotides: 8. This CDR3 reads CASSAPLAFGELFF. DNA for the CDR3: TGTGCCAGTAGCGCCCCACTAGCGTTCGGGGAGCTGTTTTTT. Filled out from reference TRBV19 and TRBJ2-2, the complete variable domain reads DGGITQSPKYLFRKEGQNVTLSCEQNLNHDAMYWYRQDPGQGLRLIYYSQIVNDFQKGDIAEGYSVSREKKESFPLTVTSAQKNPTAFYLCASSAPLAFGELFFGEGSRLTVL.

The chain couples TRBV6-6 to TRBJ1-2; the D is unclear. Germline V lookup: CDR1 MNHNY, CDR2 SVGAGI (reference sequence). The CDR3 contains 15 residues. V was trimmed by 2 bases and J by 8 bases, leaving 18 bases between them. CDR3 bases: TGTGCCAGCAGTTACGGTCAGCGGACGACTGTAGGCTACACCTTC. Amino acid sequence: CASSYGQRTTVGYTF.

The chain combines TRBV5-1 with TRBJ2-3; D gene unclear. In germline, CDR1 is SGHRS, CDR2 YFSETQ. The CDR3 is 15 amino acids. The V and J ends lost 0 bases and 3 bases respectively, with 11 bases between them. The CDR3 DNA sequence: TGCGCCAGCAGCTTGGCGACATCCGCTACAGATACGCAGTATTTT. Translation gives CASSLATSATDTQYF.

This clone was counted once. The chain employs TRBV5-1 and TRBJ2-7; 8 positions agree with TRBD1. After removal of 4 bases from V and 2 bases from J, the junction contained 5 bases not matched to a gene. The germline V gene encodes CDR1 SGHRS and CDR2 YFSETQ. This CDR3 comprises 14 residues. This CDR3 reads CASSPGQGPYEQYF. In DNA, the CDR3 is TGCGCCAGCAGCCCTGGACAGGGTCCCTACGAGCAGTACTTC. The variable domain in full, completed from reference TRBV5-1 and TRBJ2-7, reads KAGVTQTPRYLIKTRGQQVTLSCSPISGHRSVSWYQQTPGQGLQFLFEYFSETQRNKGNFPGRFSGRQFSNSRSEMNVSTLELGDSALYLCASSPGQGPYEQYFGPGTRLTVT.

The chain uses TRBV28 and TRBJ1-5, with D unclear. The CDR3 runs to 16 residues. Trimming removed 7 bases from V and 3 bases from J, with 19 bases in between. In germline, CDR1 is MDHEN, CDR2 SYDVKM. The chain's CDR3 is CASTFWAIRDNQPQHF. Here the CDR3 DNA reads TGTGCCAGCACCTTTTGGGCGATCCGGGACAATCAGCCCCAGCATTTT.

V is TRBV5-6 and J is TRBJ1-3; maybe TRBD1 (6 bases). The V gene lost 4 bases and the J gene lost 9 bases, with 17 bases spanning the gap. Germline-derived CDR1 and CDR2 are SGHDT and YYEEEE. CDR3 length: 14 residues. CDR3 loop: CASSQDSEGRTIYF. For the CDR3, the DNA is TGTGCCAGCAGCCAGGACAGCGAGGGCCGCACCATATATTTT.

V gene TRBV7-6 combines with J gene TRBJ2-3; 8 bases map to TRBD2. The CDR3 covers 17 residues. With V trimmed by 6 bases and J by 2 bases, 13 bases remained unmatched. Per germline, CDR1 SGHVS and CDR2 FNYEAQ. The CDR3: CASSAAHGTRVTDTQYF. The CDR3 nucleotides are TGTGCCAGCAGTGCAGCCCATGGGACTAGAGTCACAGATACGCAGTATTTT.